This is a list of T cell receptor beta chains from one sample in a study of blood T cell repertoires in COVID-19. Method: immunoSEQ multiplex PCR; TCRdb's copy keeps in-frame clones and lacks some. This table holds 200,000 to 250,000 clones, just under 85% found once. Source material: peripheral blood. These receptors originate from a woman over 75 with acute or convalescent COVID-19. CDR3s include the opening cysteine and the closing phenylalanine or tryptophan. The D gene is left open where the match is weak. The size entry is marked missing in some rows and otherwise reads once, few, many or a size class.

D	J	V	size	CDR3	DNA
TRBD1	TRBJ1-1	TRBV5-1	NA	CASSLGDRGFIMNTEAFF	TGCGCCAGCAGCTTGGGGGACAGGGGATTCATCATGAACACTGAAGCTTTCTTT
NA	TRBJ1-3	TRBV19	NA	CASSIPWAGQGNTIYF	TGTGCCAGTAGTATCCCCTGGGCAGGGCAAGGAAACACCATATATTTT
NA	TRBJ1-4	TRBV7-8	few	CASSPQETNEKLFF	TGTGCCAGCAGCCCCCAGGAAACTAATGAAAAACTGTTTTTT
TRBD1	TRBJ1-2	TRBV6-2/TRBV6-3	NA	CASSGRGQGNQYGYTF	TGTGCCAGCAGTGGCCGGGGACAGGGGAACCAATATGGCTACACCTTC
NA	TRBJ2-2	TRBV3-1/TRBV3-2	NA	CASRRDTGELFF	TGTGCCAGCAGGAGGGACACCGGGGAGCTGTTTTTT
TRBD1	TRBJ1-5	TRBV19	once	CASSVRDRGLRNQPQHF	TGTGCCAGTAGTGTCCGGGACAGGGGATTACGCAATCAGCCCCAGCATTTT
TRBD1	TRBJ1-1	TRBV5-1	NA	CASRAGGGVGTEAFF	TGCGCCAGCAGGGCAGGGGGTGGTGTGGGCACTGAAGCTTTCTTT
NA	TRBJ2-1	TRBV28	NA	CASNLTPYNEQFF	TGTGCCAGCAACCTTACACCATACAATGAGCAGTTCTTC
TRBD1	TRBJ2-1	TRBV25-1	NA	CASSDRDRGLYEQFF	TGTGCCAGCAGTGACCGGGACAGGGGGCTCTATGAGCAGTTCTTC
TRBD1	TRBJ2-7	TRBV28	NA	CASSSPAQGAQYEQYF	TGTGCCAGCAGTTCCCCCGCACAGGGGGCGCAGTACGAGCAGTACTTC
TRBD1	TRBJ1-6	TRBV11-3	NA	CASSLGQINSPLHF	TGTGCCAGCAGCCTGGGACAGATTAATTCACCCCTCCACTTT
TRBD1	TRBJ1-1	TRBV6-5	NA	CASRTGGTEAFF	TGTGCCAGCAGGACAGGGGGCACTGAAGCTTTCTTT
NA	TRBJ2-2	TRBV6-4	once	CASSDGSNTGELFF	TGTGCCAGCAGTGACGGCTCGAACACCGGGGAGCTGTTTTTT
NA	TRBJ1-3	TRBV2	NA	CASKAGLTGNTIYF	TGTGCCAGCAAAGCGGGATTAACTGGAAACACCATATATTTT
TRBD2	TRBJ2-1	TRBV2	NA	CASRGRTSGIYEQFF	TGTGCCAGCAGGGGACGGACTAGCGGGATCTATGAGCAGTTCTTC
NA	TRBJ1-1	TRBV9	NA	CASSVGQGNTEAFF	TGTGCCAGCAGCGTAGGGCAGGGGAACACTGAAGCTTTCTTT
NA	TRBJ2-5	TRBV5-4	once	CASSLVSGQETQYF	TGTGCCAGCAGCTTGGTTAGCGGCCAAGAGACCCAGTACTTC
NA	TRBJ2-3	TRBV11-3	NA	CASSLAGGITQYF	TGTGCCAGCAGCTTAGCGGGGGGCATTACGCAGTATTTT
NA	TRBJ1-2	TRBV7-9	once	CASSLEGEGRRKLTF	TGTGCCAGCAGCTTAGAAGGGGAGGGCCGTCGGAAGCTCACCTTC
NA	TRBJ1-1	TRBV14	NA	CASSQDQGNTEAFF	TGTGCCAGCAGCCAAGATCAGGGAAACACTGAAGCTTTCTTT
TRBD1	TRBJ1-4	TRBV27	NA	CASSTAGTGGRGLFF	TGTGCCAGCAGTACAGCCGGGACAGGGGGAAGGGGACTGTTTTTT
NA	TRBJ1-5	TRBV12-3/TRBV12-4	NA	CASSSDRREPQHF	TGTGCCAGCAGCAGTGACAGACGGGAGCCCCAGCATTTT
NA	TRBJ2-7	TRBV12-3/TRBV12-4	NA	CASSLIGDEQYF	TGTGCCAGCAGTTTAATAGGGGACGAGCAGTACTTC
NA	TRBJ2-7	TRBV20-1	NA	CSASGGSSYEQYF	TGCAGTGCTAGTGGAGGCAGCTCCTACGAGCAGTACTTC
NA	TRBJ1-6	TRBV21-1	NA	CASSGRTENSPLHF	TGTGCCAGCAGCGGGAGGACTGAGAATTCACCCCTCCACTTT
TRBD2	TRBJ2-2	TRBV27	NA	CASSLTGGSSGELFF	TGTGCCAGCAGTTTAACGGGAGGGTCATCCGGGGAGCTGTTTTTT
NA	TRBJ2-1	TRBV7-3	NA	CASSYLGARNEQFF	TGTGCCAGCAGCTACTTGGGGGCCAGGAATGAGCAGTTCTTC
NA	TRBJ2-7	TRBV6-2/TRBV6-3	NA	CASSYSGRSYEQYF	TGTGCCAGCAGTTACTCGGGGCGGAGCTACGAGCAGTACTTC
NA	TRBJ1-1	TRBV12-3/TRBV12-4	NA	CASSFSTEAFF	TGTGCCAGCAGTTTCAGCACTGAAGCTTTCTTT
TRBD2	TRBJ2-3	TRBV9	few	CASSELAGFDRTDTQYF	TGTGCCAGCAGCGAACTAGCGGGCTTCGACCGCACAGATACGCAGTATTTT
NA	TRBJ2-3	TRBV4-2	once	CASSQGSGDTQYF	TGTGCCAGCAGCCAAGGGTCAGGAGATACGCAGTATTTT
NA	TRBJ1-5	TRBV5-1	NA	CASSLAGMTYQPQHF	TGCGCCAGCAGCTTGGCAGGGATGACTTATCAGCCCCAGCATTTT
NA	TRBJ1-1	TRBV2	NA	CASSPPSVRGSTEAFF	TGTGCCAGCAGCCCACCTTCCGTCAGGGGAAGTACTGAAGCTTTCTTT
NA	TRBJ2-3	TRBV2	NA	CASSGGRNTDTQYF	TGTGCCAGCAGTGGAGGGAGGAACACAGATACGCAGTATTTT
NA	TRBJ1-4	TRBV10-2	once	CASRQRGGGEKLFF	TGCGCCAGCAGACAAAGGGGAGGAGGTGAAAAACTGTTTTTT
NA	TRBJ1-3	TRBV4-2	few	CASSPSGSGNTIYF	TGTGCCAGCAGTCCTTCGGGCTCTGGAAACACCATATATTTT
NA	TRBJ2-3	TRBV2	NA	CASSLQGSTDTQYF	TGTGCCAGCAGTCTCCAGGGGAGCACAGATACGCAGTATTTT
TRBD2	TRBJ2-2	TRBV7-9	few	CASSLSGSRGGELFF	TGTGCCAGCAGCTTAAGCGGGAGCCGGGGTGGGGAGCTGTTTTTT
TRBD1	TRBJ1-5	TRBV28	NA	CASWTGGQPQHF	TGTGCCAGCTGGACAGGGGGGCAGCCCCAGCATTTT
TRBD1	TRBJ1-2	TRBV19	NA	CASKNDPTGDYGYTF	TGTGCCAGTAAGAATGACCCGACAGGGGACTATGGCTACACCTTC
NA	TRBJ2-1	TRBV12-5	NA	CASGRGGGRYNEQFF	TGTGCTAGTGGCCGAGGAGGGGGCCGGTACAATGAGCAGTTCTTC
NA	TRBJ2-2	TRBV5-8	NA	CASSLGLAPNTGELFF	TGTGCCAGCAGCTTGGGGCTAGCGCCAAACACCGGGGAGCTGTTTTTT
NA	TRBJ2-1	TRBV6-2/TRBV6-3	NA	CASSSTDRSIRRPEFF	TGTGCCAGCAGCAGTACCGACAGAAGTATTCGGCGTCCAGAGTTCTTC
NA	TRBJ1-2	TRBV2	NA	CASSADSNYGYTF	TGTGCCAGCAGCGCGGACTCGAACTATGGCTACACCTTC
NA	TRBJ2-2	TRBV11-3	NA	CASSGAPNTGELFF	TGTGCCAGCAGCGGGGCTCCGAACACCGGGGAGCTGTTTTTT
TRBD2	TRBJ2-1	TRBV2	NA	CASRGLAGSYNEQFF	TGTGCCAGCAGAGGACTAGCGGGTTCCTACAATGAGCAGTTCTTC
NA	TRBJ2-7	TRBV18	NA	CASSPSQGSSYEQYF	TGTGCCAGCTCACCAAGCCAGGGATCCTCCTACGAGCAGTACTTC
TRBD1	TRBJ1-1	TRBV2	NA	CARAGQGKNTEAFF	TGTGCCAGGGCGGGACAGGGGAAGAACACTGAAGCTTTCTTT
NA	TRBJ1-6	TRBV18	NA	CASSPSGVGNSPLHF	TGTGCCAGCTCACCCTCGGGGGTAGGGAATTCACCCCTCCACTTT
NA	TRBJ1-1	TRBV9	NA	CASSVGTGISTEAFF	TGTGCCAGCAGCGTAGGCACAGGGATAAGTACTGAAGCTTTCTTT
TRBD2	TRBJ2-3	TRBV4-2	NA	CASSPGGEATDTQYF	TGTGCCAGCAGCCCTGGGGGGGAAGCTACAGATACGCAGTATTTT
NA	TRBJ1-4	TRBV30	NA	CAWRAHATNEKLFF	TGTGCCTGGAGAGCGCACGCAACTAATGAAAAACTGTTTTTT
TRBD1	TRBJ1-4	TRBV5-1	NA	CASRRDSDNEKLFF	TGCGCCAGCAGACGGGACAGCGATAATGAAAAACTGTTTTTT